This is a list of T cell receptor beta chains from one sample in a study of blood T cell repertoires in COVID-19. Clones were sequenced by immunoSEQ multiplex PCR, and TCRdb holds only the in-frame ones, with some missing. The data show some 250,000 clones, around three quarters seen once. The sample consisted of peripheral blood. All receptors come from an elderly woman with acute or convalescent COVID-19. The CDR3 runs from the conserved cysteine through the conserved F or W. Each record gives: CDR3 length, D gene, J gene, V gene, clone size, CDR3 protein, CDR3 DNA. A D gene is named only where the DNA matches it firmly. Not all rows give a size; the values are once, few, many and, for expanded clones, a class.

15,TRBD2,TRBJ2-3,TRBV6-2/TRBV6-3,-,CASRYGGASTDTQYF,TGTGCCAGCAGGTACGGGGGGGCCAGTACAGATACGCAGTATTTT
15,TRBD1,TRBJ1-6,TRBV4-3,-,CASSFWTGPNSPLHF,TGCGCCAGCAGCTTCTGGACAGGGCCCAATTCACCCCTCCACTTT
16,TRBD1,TRBJ2-2,TRBV7-6,-,CASSHNRDRGTGELFF,TGTGCCAGCAGCCACAACAGGGACAGGGGGACCGGGGAGCTGTTTTTT
14,TRBD2,TRBJ2-5,TRBV15,few,CATSPGLARETQYF,TGTGCCACCAGCCCGGGACTAGCCCGGGAGACCCAGTACTTC
15,-,TRBJ2-1,TRBV5-6,-,CASSLWGAITMRQFF,TGTGCCAGCAGCTTGTGGGGAGCGATTACAATGAGGCAGTTCTTC
13,-,TRBJ1-1,TRBV2,-,CASSEQAHTEAFF,TGTGCCAGCAGTGAACAGGCTCACACTGAAGCTTTCTTT
14,TRBD2,TRBJ2-3,TRBV6-5,-,CASSSSGGVDTQYF,TGTGCCAGCAGTAGTAGCGGGGGTGTCGATACGCAGTATTTT
13,-,TRBJ1-6,TRBV30,-,CAWRGQRNSPLHF,TGTGCCTGGAGGGGGCAGAGAAATTCACCCCTCCACTTT
16,TRBD1,TRBJ1-6,TRBV18,-,CASSDTGTGAVSPLHF,TGTGCCAGCTCAGACACCGGGACAGGGGCTGTTTCACCCCTCCACTTT
14,-,TRBJ2-7,TRBV11-3,-,CASSGGATGYEQYF,TGTGCCAGCAGCGGGGGGGCTACCGGCTACGAGCAGTACTTC
12,-,TRBJ1-1,TRBV29-1,-,CSVKGSAGEAFF,TGCAGCGTAAAGGGCAGCGCGGGTGAAGCTTTCTTT